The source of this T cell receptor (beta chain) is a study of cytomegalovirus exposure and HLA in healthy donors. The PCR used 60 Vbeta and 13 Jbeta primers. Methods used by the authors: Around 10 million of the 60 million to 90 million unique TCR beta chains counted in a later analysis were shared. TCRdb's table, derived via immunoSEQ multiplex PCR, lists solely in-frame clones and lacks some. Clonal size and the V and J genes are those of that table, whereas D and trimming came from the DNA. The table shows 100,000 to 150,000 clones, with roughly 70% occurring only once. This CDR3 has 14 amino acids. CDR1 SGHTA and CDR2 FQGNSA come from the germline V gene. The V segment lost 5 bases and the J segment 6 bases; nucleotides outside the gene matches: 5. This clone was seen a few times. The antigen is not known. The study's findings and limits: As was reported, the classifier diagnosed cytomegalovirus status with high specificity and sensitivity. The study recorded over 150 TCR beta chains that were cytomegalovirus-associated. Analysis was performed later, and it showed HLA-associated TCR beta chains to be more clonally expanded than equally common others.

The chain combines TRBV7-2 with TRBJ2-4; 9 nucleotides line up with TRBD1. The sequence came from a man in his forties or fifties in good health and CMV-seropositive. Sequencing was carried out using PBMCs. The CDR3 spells CASSPETGGNIQYF. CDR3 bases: TGTGCCAGCAGCCCCGAGACAGGGGGAAACATTCAGTACTTC.